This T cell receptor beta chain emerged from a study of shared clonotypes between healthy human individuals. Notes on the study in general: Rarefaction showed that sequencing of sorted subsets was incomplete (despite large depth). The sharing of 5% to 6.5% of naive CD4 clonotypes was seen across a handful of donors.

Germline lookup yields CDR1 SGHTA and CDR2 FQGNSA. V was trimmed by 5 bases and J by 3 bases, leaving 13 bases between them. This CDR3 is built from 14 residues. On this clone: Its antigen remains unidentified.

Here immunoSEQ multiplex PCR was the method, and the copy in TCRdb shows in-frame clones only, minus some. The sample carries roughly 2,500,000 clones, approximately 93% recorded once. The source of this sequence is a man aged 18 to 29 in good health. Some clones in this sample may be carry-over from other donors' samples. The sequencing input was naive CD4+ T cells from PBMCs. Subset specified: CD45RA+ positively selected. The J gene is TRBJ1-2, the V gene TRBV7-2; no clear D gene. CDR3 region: CASSPTPPYYGYTF. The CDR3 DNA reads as TGTGCCAGCAGCCCGACACCTCCCTACTATGGCTACACCTTC. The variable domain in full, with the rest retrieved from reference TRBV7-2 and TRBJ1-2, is GAGVSQSPSNKVTEKGKDVELRCDPISGHTALYWYRQSLGQGLEFLIYFQGNSAPDKSGLPSDRFSAERTGGSVSTLTIQRTQQEDSAVYLCASSPTPPYYGYTFGSGTRLTVV.